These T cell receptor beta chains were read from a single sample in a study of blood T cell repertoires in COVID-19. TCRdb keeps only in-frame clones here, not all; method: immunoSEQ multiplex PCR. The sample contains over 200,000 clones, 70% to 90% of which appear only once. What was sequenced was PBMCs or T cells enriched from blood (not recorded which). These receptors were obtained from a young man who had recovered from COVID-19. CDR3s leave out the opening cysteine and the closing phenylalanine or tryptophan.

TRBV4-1	ASSQDRGTDTQY
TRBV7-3	ASREPGLAGAGELF
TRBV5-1	ASSLATGLRNTIY
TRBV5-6	ASSWTGQATMNTEAF
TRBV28	ASSWDRGGFSNQPQH
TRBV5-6	ASSSTNRRDTQY
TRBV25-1	ASSKRGGQETQY
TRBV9	ASSVAREGEDTQY
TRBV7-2	ASSSNRGETQY
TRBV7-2	ASSLQGGKHGYT
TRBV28	ASSTPGLAGYEQF
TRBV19	ASSIGLAGTYEQY
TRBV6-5	ASSAGTQRSREQY
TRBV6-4	ASSAAAGSTDTQY
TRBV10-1	ASSEDSPNTGELF
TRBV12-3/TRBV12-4	ASSLRQGNGYT
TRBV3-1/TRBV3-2	ASNAGEYQETQY
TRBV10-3	AIRHTQDRGRFEQY
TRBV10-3	AIKDRANTEAF
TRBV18	ASSPSTSGGAGEQY
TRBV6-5	ASSYMTSGNTGELF
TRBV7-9	ASRETGGRSRWELF
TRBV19	ATLSATQGQDQPQH
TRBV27	ASQGDSVTYNEQF
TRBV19	ASSRTSQETQY
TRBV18	ASSREPGQIYEQY
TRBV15	ATSRDLPSVGYT